The rows below give T cell receptor beta chains drawn from one sample of a study of blood T cell repertoires in COVID-19. This table comes from immunoSEQ multiplex PCR, and its TCRdb copy is limited to in-frame clones, with some not included. The profile shows roughly 400,000 clones, approximately 87% of them singletons. The specimen was PBMCs or T cells enriched from blood (not recorded which). The receptors shown here come from a woman aged 50 to 65 who had recovered from COVID-19. Both conserved end residues are part of each CDR3. Fields, in order: V gene, clone size, J gene, D gene, CDR3 DNA, CDR3 protein. The D gene is left open where the match is weak. A row's size may be missing; if present it is once, few, many or a size class.

v_call: TRBV27; clone_size: -; j_call: TRBJ1-3; d_call: -; cdr3_nt: TGTGCCAGCCGGAGGGGCGCCTCTGGAAACACCATATATTTT; cdr3_aa: CASRRGASGNTIYF
v_call: TRBV23-1; clone_size: -; j_call: TRBJ1-5; d_call: -; cdr3_nt: TGCGCCAGCAGTACTAAGAGGGGGCAGCCCCAGCATTTT; cdr3_aa: CASSTKRGQPQHF
v_call: TRBV3-1/TRBV3-2; clone_size: -; j_call: TRBJ2-2; d_call: TRBD2; cdr3_nt: TGTGCCAGCAGCCATGGCTCTAGCGGGGGGGCAAGGTACACCGGGGAGCTGTTTTTT; cdr3_aa: CASSHGSSGGARYTGELFF
v_call: TRBV30; clone_size: -; j_call: TRBJ2-2; d_call: -; cdr3_nt: TGTGCCTGGACCCCCGTGGGCGGGATCGGGCTCCCCGGGGAGCTGTTTTTT; cdr3_aa: CAWTPVGGIGLPGELFF
v_call: TRBV27; clone_size: -; j_call: TRBJ1-2; d_call: -; cdr3_nt: TGTGCCAGCAGTTTATCCTGGGACACACCCGGCTACACCTTC; cdr3_aa: CASSLSWDTPGYTF
v_call: TRBV2; clone_size: few; j_call: TRBJ2-7; d_call: TRBD2; cdr3_nt: TGTGCCAGCAGCAAAAGGACTAGCGGGACCTACGAGCAGTACTTC; cdr3_aa: CASSKRTSGTYEQYF
v_call: TRBV9; clone_size: -; j_call: TRBJ2-3; d_call: TRBD2; cdr3_nt: TGTGCCAGCAGCGGACTAGCGCCCACAGATACGCAGTATTTT; cdr3_aa: CASSGLAPTDTQYF
v_call: TRBV7-3; clone_size: few; j_call: TRBJ2-2; d_call: -; cdr3_nt: TGTGCCAGCAGACAGGCCGGGAACACCGGGGAGCTGTTTTTT; cdr3_aa: CASRQAGNTGELFF
v_call: TRBV7-3; clone_size: -; j_call: TRBJ1-2; d_call: -; cdr3_nt: TGTGCCAGCAGCTCGGAGGGCGGGAAGGGATATGGCTACACCTTC; cdr3_aa: CASSSEGGKGYGYTF
v_call: TRBV4-2; clone_size: -; j_call: TRBJ2-7; d_call: -; cdr3_nt: TGTGCCAGCAGCCAAGGGACGGAGGGATTCTACGAGCAGTACTTC; cdr3_aa: CASSQGTEGFYEQYF
v_call: TRBV19; clone_size: few; j_call: TRBJ2-5; d_call: -; cdr3_nt: TGTGCCAGTAGTATACGCGGTCTCGGTATCCGGGAGACCCAGTACTTC; cdr3_aa: CASSIRGLGIRETQYF
v_call: TRBV4-2; clone_size: once; j_call: TRBJ2-3; d_call: TRBD2; cdr3_nt: TGTGCCAGCAGCCAAGACACTAGCGGGTTGTACACAGATACGCAGTATTTT; cdr3_aa: CASSQDTSGLYTDTQYF
v_call: TRBV5-6; clone_size: -; j_call: TRBJ1-1; d_call: -; cdr3_nt: TGTGCCAGCAGCTACCTAGTATCCCAAGGGGTAGAAGCTTTCTTT; cdr3_aa: CASSYLVSQGVEAFF
v_call: TRBV20-1; clone_size: -; j_call: TRBJ1-2; d_call: TRBD1; cdr3_nt: TGCAGTGCTAGTGACCCGGGACAGGGGGCAAGGAGGGGCTACACCTTC; cdr3_aa: CSASDPGQGARRGYTF
v_call: TRBV7-9; clone_size: few; j_call: TRBJ2-7; d_call: -; cdr3_nt: TGTGCCAGCAGCTTAGACACCCACGACTCCTACGAGCAGTACTTC; cdr3_aa: CASSLDTHDSYEQYF
v_call: TRBV21-1; clone_size: -; j_call: TRBJ1-2; d_call: -; cdr3_nt: TGTGCCAGCAGCAAAGGATTAAGTGGACAGATGTATGGCTACACCTTC; cdr3_aa: CASSKGLSGQMYGYTF
v_call: TRBV3-1/TRBV3-2; clone_size: -; j_call: TRBJ1-6; d_call: TRBD1; cdr3_nt: TGTGCCAGCAGCCCGGGACAGGTGGCGTCACCCCTCCACTTT; cdr3_aa: CASSPGQVASPLHF
v_call: TRBV27; clone_size: -; j_call: TRBJ2-7; d_call: -; cdr3_nt: TGTGCCAGCAGTTTAGTGGGGACTGCCCTGTACGAGCAGTACTTC; cdr3_aa: CASSLVGTALYEQYF
v_call: TRBV5-1; clone_size: many; j_call: TRBJ2-1; d_call: TRBD1; cdr3_nt: TGCGCCAGCAGCCCGGGGACAGGGGGCAATGAGCAGTTCTTC; cdr3_aa: CASSPGTGGNEQFF
v_call: TRBV2; clone_size: -; j_call: TRBJ2-4; d_call: -; cdr3_nt: TGTGCCAGCATAGTGAGGTACATTCAGTACTTC; cdr3_aa: CASIVRYIQYF
v_call: TRBV27; clone_size: -; j_call: TRBJ2-7; d_call: TRBD2; cdr3_nt: TGTGCCAGCAGTTTGGCTAGCGGGGGGGCCTACGAGCAGTACTTC; cdr3_aa: CASSLASGGAYEQYF
v_call: TRBV18; clone_size: few; j_call: TRBJ2-2; d_call: TRBD1; cdr3_nt: TGTGCCAGCTCACCGGGACAGGGGGCGACCGGGGAGCTGTTTTTT; cdr3_aa: CASSPGQGATGELFF
v_call: TRBV7-9; clone_size: -; j_call: TRBJ1-2; d_call: -; cdr3_nt: TGTGCCAGCAGCTTATCACTGGCAGGGGCTAACTATGGCTACACCTTC; cdr3_aa: CASSLSLAGANYGYTF
v_call: TRBV5-4; clone_size: -; j_call: TRBJ2-2; d_call: TRBD1; cdr3_nt: TGTGCCAGCAGCTTGACAGGGGGGAACACCGGGGAGCTGTTTTTT; cdr3_aa: CASSLTGGNTGELFF
v_call: TRBV3-1/TRBV3-2; clone_size: -; j_call: TRBJ1-2; d_call: TRBD1; cdr3_nt: TGTGCCAGCAGCCGAAACTCTAGGACAGGGGACCTCTATGGCTACACCTTC; cdr3_aa: CASSRNSRTGDLYGYTF
v_call: TRBV27; clone_size: -; j_call: TRBJ1-1; d_call: TRBD1; cdr3_nt: TGTGCCAGCAGCTCCATCGGGACAGCGAACACTGAAGCTTTCTTT; cdr3_aa: CASSSIGTANTEAFF